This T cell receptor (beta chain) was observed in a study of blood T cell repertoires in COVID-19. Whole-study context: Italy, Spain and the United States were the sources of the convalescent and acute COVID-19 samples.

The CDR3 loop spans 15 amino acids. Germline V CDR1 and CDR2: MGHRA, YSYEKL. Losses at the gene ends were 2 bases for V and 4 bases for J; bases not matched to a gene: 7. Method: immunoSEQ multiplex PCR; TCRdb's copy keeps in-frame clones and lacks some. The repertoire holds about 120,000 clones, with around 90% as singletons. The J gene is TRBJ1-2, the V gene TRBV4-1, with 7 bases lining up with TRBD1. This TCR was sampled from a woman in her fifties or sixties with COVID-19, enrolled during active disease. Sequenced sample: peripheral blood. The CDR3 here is CASSQRTGVSYGYTF. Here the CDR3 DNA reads TGCGCCAGCAGCCAACGGACAGGAGTTTCCTATGGCTACACCTTC.